The 10 T cell receptor beta chains below all came from one sample that was sequenced in a study of T cells after yellow fever vaccination. MiXCR, applied by TCRdb to the 5' RACE reads, yields one record per CDR3 protein. The table shows around 320,000 distinct CDR3 sequences, with over 8.5% occurring only once. The input for sequencing was CD4+ T cells sorted from PBMCs, taken 45 days after the yellow fever booster vaccination. The receptors were sampled from a man between 18 and 29 years old who received the YFV17D yellow fever vaccine.

This chain links TRBV12-3 or TRBV12-4 with TRBJ2-2; 10 bases are shared with TRBD2. The CDR3 is 14 amino acids. Trimming removed 6 bases from V and 8 bases from J; junction bases left unmatched: 6. CDR3 in DNA: TGTGCCAGCAGACCTCTAGCGGGGGTTGGGGAGCTGTTTTTT. Its translation: CASRPLAGVGELFF.

This clonotype occurred a few times. The chain joins TRBV29-1 to TRBJ2-3; a possible D gene is TRBD1 (6 bases). The CDR3 runs 12 residues. V was clipped by 4 bases and J by 2 bases, with 7 bases between them. Germline loops: CDR1 SQVTM, CDR2 ANQGSEA. CDR3 DNA: TGCAGCGTTGGGACAGCCACAGATACGCAGTATTTT. It codes for CSVGTATDTQYF.

This clonotype was seen only a few times. This rearrangement joins TRBV14 to TRBJ1-1, with 7 bases matching TRBD1. CDR3 length equals 13 residues. Trimming took 7 bases from V and 3 from J; bases not matched to a gene: 5. CDR1 SGHDN and CDR2 FVKESK come from the germline V gene. The CDR3 DNA is TGTGCCAGCACTAGGGGGCTGGACACTGAAGCTTTCTTT. Amino acid sequence: CASTRGLDTEAFF.

CDR3 sequence (DNA): TGTGCCAGTAGTATTCCCAGGGCGAACACCGGGGAGCTGTTTTTT. It specifies CASSIPRANTGELFF. This rearrangement joins TRBV19 to TRBJ2-2; maybe TRBD1 (5 bases). CDR1 and CDR2 (germline): LNHDA, SQIVND (reference sequence). CDR3 size: 15 residues. V gave up 3 bases and J gave up 0 bases, with 8 bases separating them.

The chain joins TRBV28 to TRBJ1-2; 8 nucleotides agree with TRBD1. Germline assignment: CDR1 MDHEN and CDR2 SYDVKM. V was pared by 2 bases and J by 7 bases, with 12 bases of the junction left unmatched. The CDR3 totals 16 residues. The CDR3 DNA reads as TGTGCCAGCAGTTTACTACAGGGGGTTACCCTCGGTGGCTACACCTTC. It encodes CASSLLQGVTLGGYTF.

This clonotype showed up many times. The genes are TRBV29-1 and TRBJ2-3, with TRBD2 matching over 9 bases. The CDR3 loop spans 14 amino acids. The V gene end was trimmed by 5 bases and the J gene end by 7 bases; junction bases not matched to a gene: 10. CDR1 is SQVTM and CDR2 is ANQGSEA in the germline V gene. The CDR3, as DNA: TGCAGCGTTACCAGCGGGGGGACAAGAAATACGCAGTATTTT. Its protein is CSVTSGGTRNTQYF.

This clonotype was recorded only once. J is TRBJ2-7 and V is TRBV19; TRBD1 might be the D (6 bases). The germline gives CDR1 LNHDA, CDR2 SQIVND (reference sequence). V lost 7 bases, J lost 2 bases, and 12 bases lay in between. This CDR3 has 13 amino acids. The CDR3 sequence: CASKRTDTYEQYF. The CDR3, as DNA: TGTGCCAGTAAAAGGACAGACACCTACGAGCAGTACTTC.

This clonotype was counted only a few times. This chain uses TRBV29-1 with TRBJ1-5; D is uncertain. The germline V and J ends were trimmed by 3 bases and 7 bases, with 10 bases remaining between them. The CDR3 contains 12 residues. CDR1 and CDR2 (germline): SQVTM, ANQGSEA. The DNA for the CDR3 is TGCAGCGTTGAGGCTCCGGTACAGCCCCAGCATTTT. It translates to CSVEAPVQPQHF.

V usage is TRBV5-1 and J usage is TRBJ2-7; 9 positions match TRBD1. Germline V lookup: CDR1 SGHRS, CDR2 YFSETQ. This CDR3 has 15 amino acids. Trimming cost V 3 bases and J 7 bases; bases outside gene matches: 11. This CDR3 is CASSSETGGPLEQYF. In DNA, the CDR3 is TGCGCCAGCAGCTCCGAGACAGGGGGACCCTTGGAGCAGTACTTC.

A few counts support this clonotype. The CDR3 loop reads CASRGGSNYGYTF. CDR3 sequence (DNA): TGCGCCAGCAGGGGCGGCTCTAACTATGGCTACACCTTC. The V call is TRBV5-1, the J call TRBJ1-2, with no clear D. Trimming shortened V by 5 bases and J by 0 bases, and 8 bases separated the two germline ends. The CDR3 extends over 13 amino acids. Germline V gives CDR1 SGHRS, CDR2 YFSETQ.